Below, 10 T cell receptor beta chains from the same sample are listed, as sequenced in a study of blood T cell repertoires in COVID-19. Produced via immunoSEQ multiplex PCR; TCRdb's table is partial and in-frame only. The table lists over 150,000 clones, 84% of them singletons. Input material: peripheral blood. Receptor source: a man aged 70-80 years with active or convalescent COVID-19.

The rearrangement joins TRBV5-4 to TRBJ1-2, with TRBD1 identical over 8 bases. Trimming removed 3 bases from V and 0 bases from J; junction bases left unmatched: 4. The germline V gene encodes CDR1 SGHNT and CDR2 YYREEE (reference sequence). This CDR3 region has 15 residues. CDR3 amino acids: CASSSRQGPNYGYTF. Written as DNA, the CDR3 is TGTGCCAGCAGCTCTCGACAGGGGCCTAACTATGGCTACACCTTC.

CDR3 in amino acids: CASRFSGQVSSYEQYF. DNA for the CDR3: TGTGCCAGCCGATTCTCGGGACAAGTGAGCTCCTACGAGCAGTACTTC. The gene calls are TRBV27 and TRBJ2-7; TRBD1 might be the D (6 bases). There are 16 residues in the CDR3. Trimming shortened V by 8 bases and J by 0 bases, and 20 bases separated the two germline ends. Germline V CDR1 and CDR2: MNHEY, SMNVEV (reference sequence).

The chain recombines TRBV28 with TRBJ2-5; D is perhaps TRBD1 (5 bases). CDR1 MDHEN and CDR2 SYDVKM come from the germline V gene. The CDR3 has 16 residues. The V end was cut by 5 bases, the J end by 5 bases, with 21 bases between. The CDR3 sequence: CASSGALSWGQETQYF. The CDR3 nucleotides are TGTGCCAGCAGTGGGGCTCTTAGCTGGGGCCAGGAGACCCAGTACTTC.

This clone was counted once. The chain couples TRBV3-1 (or the pseudogene TRBV3-2) to TRBJ1-2; D might be TRBD1 (6 bases). Trimming cost V 6 bases and J 6 bases, with 14 bases left between them. The CDR3 runs 13 residues. Germline CDR1 reads LGHDT; CDR2 reads YNNKEL (reference sequence). The CDR3 is CASSSGAGDGYTF. The CDR3 DNA is TGTGCCAGCAGTTCGGGGGCGGGGGATGGCTACACCTTC.

This sequence joins TRBV7-6 and TRBJ2-7, with 7 bases fitting TRBD2. CDR1 and CDR2 from the germline V gene are SGHVS and FNYEAQ. The V segment lost 4 bases and the J segment 3 bases; nucleotides outside the gene matches: 15. This CDR3 has 17 amino acids. CDR3 in DNA: TGTGCCAGCAGCTCCGCCCCCCTGGGAGGGGAAGGCTACGAGCAGTACTTC. It yields the protein CASSSAPLGGEGYEQYF.

CDR3 in amino acids: CASSSTPYNEQFF. CDR3 coding DNA: TGCGCCAGCAGCTCGACTCCTTACAATGAGCAGTTCTTC. The rearrangement uses TRBV4-3 and TRBJ2-1; D not certain. The V end was cut by 5 bases, the J end by 4 bases, with 9 bases between. Germline CDR1 LGHNA, CDR2 YSLEER. The CDR3 sequence is 13 residues long.

This clone appeared a few times. The V gene is TRBV11-1, the J gene TRBJ1-1, with D uncertain. Trimming cost V 1 base and J 1 base, with 7 bases left between them. Germline CDR1 reads SGHAT; CDR2 reads FQDESV (reference sequence). This CDR3 has 14 residues. The CDR3 coding sequence is TGTGCCAGCAGCTTAGGCCCAGGGAACACTGAAGCTTTCTTT. This gives the protein CASSLGPGNTEAFF.

The chain uses TRBV25-1 and TRBJ1-6, with TRBD1 matching over 8 bases. Trimming cost V 2 bases and J 7 bases; bases outside gene matches: 7. Germline CDR1 is MGHDK and CDR2 is SYGVNS. The CDR3 contains 16 residues. CDR3: CASSEQGALGNSPLHF. In DNA, the CDR3 is TGTGCCAGCAGTGAACAGGGGGCGCTGGGGAATTCACCCCTCCACTTT.

The V call is TRBV27, the J call TRBJ2-7, with D maybe TRBD2 (6 bases). The CDR3 covers 13 residues. V lost 7 bases, J lost 4 bases, and 14 bases lay in between. Germline CDR1 MNHEY, CDR2 SMNVEV (reference sequence). CDR3 protein: CASMASGFYEQYF. CDR3 nucleotides: TGTGCCAGCATGGCCAGCGGGTTTTACGAGCAGTACTTC.

The chain uses TRBV10-1 and TRBJ1-6; 7 bases align to TRBD1. The CDR3 loop spans 15 amino acids. Germline loops: CDR1 WNHNN, CDR2 SYGVQD (reference sequence). V trimming: 2 bases; J trimming: 7 bases; junction bases outside the gene matches: 5. The CDR3 DNA reads as TGCGCCAGCAGTGAGAATCCGGGACAGAATTCACCCCTCCACTTT. Its protein product is CASSENPGQNSPLHF.